What follows are 17 T cell receptor beta chains derived from one specimen sequenced in a study of OX40 agonist ivuxolimab in advanced cancers. Produced via immunoSEQ multiplex PCR; TCRdb's table is partial and in-frame only. Counted here are 71,000 or so clones, around 83% occurring once; the ten biggest clones make up around 0.99%. The source material was CD4+ or CD8+ T cells sorted from blood, sampled in a trial of the OX40 agonist ivuxolimab. These TCRs come from an adult with an advanced solid tumor such as melanoma, head and neck, liver or kidney cancer.

This clone was seen once. Here the CDR3 DNA reads TGTGCCAGCAGTGAGGGGGGAGGGCAGCCCCAGCATTTT. This gives the protein CASSEGGGQPQHF. The chain combines TRBV6-4 with TRBJ1-5, with TRBD1 as a possible D gene (5 bases). Germline CDR1 and CDR2: MRHNA and SNTAGT. Trimming left V 3 bases short and J 7 bases short, with 10 bases between. The CDR3 covers 13 residues.

The table lists this clone with a count of one. The chain is built from TRBV6-6 and TRBJ1-5, with D possibly matching TRBD1 (5 bases). Germline CDR1 reads MNHNY; CDR2 reads SVGAGI (reference sequence). The CDR3 spans 13 residues. V shed 5 bases and J shed 6 bases, with 11 bases lying between them. CDR3 in amino acids: CASSGGVTQPQHF. In DNA, the CDR3 is TGTGCCAGCAGTGGAGGGGTTACTCAGCCCCAGCATTTT.

This clone came up a few times. The chain is built from TRBV30 and TRBJ2-1, with D maybe TRBD2 (6 bases). Germline CDR1 and CDR2: GTSNPN and SVGIG (reference sequence). V was trimmed by 5 bases and J by 1 base, leaving 9 bases between them. The CDR3 extends over 13 amino acids. This CDR3 is CAWSGTSYNEQFF. The CDR3 DNA follows: TGTGCCTGGTCCGGGACTTCCTACAATGAGCAGTTCTTC.

The chain couples TRBV7-7 to TRBJ2-5, with 8 bases identical to TRBD2. V lost 1 base to trimming and J lost 2 bases; unmatched junction nucleotides: 3. The CDR3 loop spans 15 amino acids. In germline, CDR1 is SSHAT, CDR2 FNYEAQ (reference sequence). CDR3 residues: CASSLGAGAQETQYF. CDR3 in DNA: TGTGCCAGCAGCTTAGGAGCGGGGGCTCAAGAGACCCAGTACTTC.

The genes are TRBV7-2 and TRBJ1-1; D call uncertain. Germline lookup yields CDR1 SGHTA and CDR2 FQGNSA. This CDR3 contains 12 residues. The V and J ends lost 5 bases and 1 base respectively, with 5 bases between them. CDR3 protein: CASSPPNTEAFF. DNA for the CDR3: TGTGCCAGCAGCCCCCCGAACACTGAAGCTTTCTTT.

The CDR3 DNA is TGTGCCAGCAGCGTAGGGACAGGGTCACCCACAGATACGCAGTATTTT. Translated: CASSVGTGSPTDTQYF. The chain couples TRBV9 to TRBJ2-3; the match to TRBD1 covers 8 bases. The germline V gene has CDR1 SGDLS and CDR2 YYNGEE. The CDR3 sequence is 16 residues long. Trimming cost V 0 bases and J 2 bases; bases outside gene matches: 5.

The V call is TRBV27, the J call TRBJ1-5, with a tentative D call TRBD1 (6 bases). Germline assignment: CDR1 MNHEY and CDR2 SMNVEV (reference sequence). V was cut by 2 bases and J by 6 bases, with 14 bases left in between. The CDR3 is made up of 15 amino acids. The CDR3 reads CASSLKGGGSQPQHF. Written as DNA, the CDR3 is TGTGCCAGCAGTTTAAAAGGGGGGGGGAGTCAGCCCCAGCATTTT.

The chain uses TRBV18 and TRBJ2-4; unclear D gene. V was cut by 0 bases and J by 1 base, with 13 bases left in between. The CDR3 contains 17 residues. The germline CDR1 and CDR2 sequences are KGHSH and LQKENI. CDR3 coding DNA: TGTGCCAGCTCACCACCGTTCCGGTTTGGGGCCAAAAACATTCAGTACTTC. Its translation: CASSPPFRFGAKNIQYF.

The V call is TRBV7-2, the J call TRBJ2-1; 10 bases fit TRBD1. Germline-derived CDR1 and CDR2 are SGHTA and FQGNSA. The ends lost 5 bases at V and 4 bases at J; junction bases unmatched: 5. The CDR3 runs 15 residues. The CDR3 DNA reads TGTGCCAGCAGCCCGGACAGGGGGGAATACAATGAGCAGTTCTTC. Translating it yields CASSPDRGEYNEQFF.

The rearrangement joins TRBV6-1 to TRBJ2-7; a possible D gene is TRBD2 (6 bases). Trimming removed 5 bases at V and 2 bases at J, with 10 bases between. CDR3 size: 13 residues. Per germline, CDR1 MNHNS and CDR2 SASEGT. The CDR3 region is CASSSGGTYEQYF. The CDR3 nucleotides read TGTGCCAGCAGTAGCGGAGGGACCTACGAGCAGTACTTC.

This clone came up once. The rearrangement joins TRBV28 to TRBJ2-2, with D perhaps assigned TRBD1 or TRBD2 (6 bases each). The CDR3 extends over 17 amino acids. Germline lookup yields CDR1 MDHEN and CDR2 SYDVKM. V gave up 0 bases and J gave up 6 bases, with 17 bases separating them. CDR3 sequence: CASSLWGAGRRPGELFF. DNA for the CDR3: TGTGCCAGCAGTTTATGGGGGGCCGGGAGAAGACCCGGGGAGCTGTTTTTT.

The chain couples TRBV19 to TRBJ1-2; 12 nucleotides line up with TRBD1. Unmatched junction bases numbered 2, after V lost 8 bases and J lost 4 bases. The length of the CDR3 is 13 residues. The germline V gene has CDR1 LNHDA and CDR2 SQIVND (reference sequence). The CDR3: CASWGQGAYGYTF. CDR3 in DNA: TGTGCCAGTTGGGGACAGGGGGCCTATGGCTACACCTTC.

The chain couples TRBV19 to TRBJ1-5; tentatively, D is TRBD1 (5 bases). V was shortened by 4 bases and J by 4 bases, with 11 bases between the two germline ends. From germline, CDR1 is LNHDA and CDR2 SQIVND (reference sequence). CDR3 length equals 14 residues. In DNA form, the CDR3 reads TGTGCCAGTAGTAGAGAGGGGAAAAATCAGCCCCAGCATTTT. This codes for CASSREGKNQPQHF.

The chain joins TRBV15 to TRBJ2-3, with a weak D call TRBD2 (6 bases). CDR3 length: 15 amino acids. Germline V gene sequence: CDR1 LNHNV, CDR2 YYDKDF (reference sequence). Trimming pared 1 base from V and 2 bases from J, leaving 10 bases between. CDR3 in amino acids: CATSRAGVSTDTQYF. Written as DNA, the CDR3 is TGTGCCACCAGCAGAGCGGGGGTCTCCACAGATACGCAGTATTTT.

This clone was found once. This chain uses TRBV5-1 with TRBJ2-1, with TRBD2 identical over 10 bases. The CDR3 sequence is 15 residues long. Germline CDR1 is SGHRS and CDR2 is YFSETQ. V dropped 0 bases and J dropped 5; count of bases not matched to a gene: 2. CDR3 amino acids: CASSLGAGGDNEQFF. CDR3 nucleotides: TGCGCCAGCAGCTTGGGAGCGGGAGGGGACAATGAGCAGTTCTTC.

The J gene is TRBJ2-2, the V gene TRBV7-2; D is uncertain. Germline CDR1 is SGHTA and CDR2 is FQGNSA. The CDR3 runs 13 residues. V lost 5 bases, J lost 5 bases, and 9 bases lay in between. The CDR3 nucleotides read TGTGCCAGCAGCCTCTTGAGTACCGGGGAGCTGTTTTTT. This gives the protein CASSLLSTGELFF.

V usage is TRBV7-2 and J usage is TRBJ2-5, with 7 positions matching TRBD2. Germline CDR1 and CDR2: SGHTA and FQGNSA. V gave up 4 bases and J gave up 3 bases; unmatched junction bases: 11. The CDR3 runs 16 residues. CDR3 nucleotide sequence: TGTGCCAGCAGCTCCGGGGTCGGGAGGCTAAAAGAGACCCAGTACTTC. Translated, it gives CASSSGVGRLKETQYF.